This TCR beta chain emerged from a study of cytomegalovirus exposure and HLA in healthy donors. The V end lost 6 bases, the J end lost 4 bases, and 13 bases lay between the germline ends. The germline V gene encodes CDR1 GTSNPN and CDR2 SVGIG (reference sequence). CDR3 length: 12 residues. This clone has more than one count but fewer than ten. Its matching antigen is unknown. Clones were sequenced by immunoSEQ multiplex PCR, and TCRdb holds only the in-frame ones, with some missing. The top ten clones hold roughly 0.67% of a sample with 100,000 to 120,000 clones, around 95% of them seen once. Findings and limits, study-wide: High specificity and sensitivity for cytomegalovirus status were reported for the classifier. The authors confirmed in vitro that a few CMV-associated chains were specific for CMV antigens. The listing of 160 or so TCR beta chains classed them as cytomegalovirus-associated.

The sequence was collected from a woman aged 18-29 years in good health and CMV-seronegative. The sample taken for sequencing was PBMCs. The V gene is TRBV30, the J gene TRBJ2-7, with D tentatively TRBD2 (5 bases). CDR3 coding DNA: TGTGCCTGTGGGGTTGGAGGTTACGAGCAGTACTTC. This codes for CACGVGGYEQYF.